This T cell receptor (beta chain) was recorded in a study of CD8+CD57+ T cells in acquired aplastic anemia. As for this clonotype: The target antigen is unknown.

CDR1 is SGDLS and CDR2 is YYNGEE in the germline V gene. Trimming took 4 bases from V and 9 from J, leaving 25 bases between them. The CDR3 totals 16 residues. Study-wide results and limits: Patients and controls shared under 35 CD8+ CDR3 sequences, which appeared highly expressed in patients and within their immunodominant clones.

Those patients picked for sequencing had displayed CD8+CD57+ cell expansion on flow cytometry. The TCR beta profiling, which covered VDJ combination and CDR3 sequence, was carried out using genomic DNA as the template. Each CDR3 protein is one row after TCRdb ran MiXCR on the reads. The sample includes about 260,000 distinct CDR3 sequences, approximately 79% of them seen just once. The chain carries TRBV9 and TRBJ1-2, with D possibly being TRBD1 (5 bases). The specimen was sorted CD4+, CD8+, or CD8+CD57+ T cells (not recorded which) from PBMCs. This TCR derives from a human donor with aplastic anemia. The CDR3: CASSFRQNNEQFCYTF. Here the CDR3 DNA reads TGTGCCAGCAGCTTCAGACAGAACAATGAGCAGTTCTGCTACACCTTC.